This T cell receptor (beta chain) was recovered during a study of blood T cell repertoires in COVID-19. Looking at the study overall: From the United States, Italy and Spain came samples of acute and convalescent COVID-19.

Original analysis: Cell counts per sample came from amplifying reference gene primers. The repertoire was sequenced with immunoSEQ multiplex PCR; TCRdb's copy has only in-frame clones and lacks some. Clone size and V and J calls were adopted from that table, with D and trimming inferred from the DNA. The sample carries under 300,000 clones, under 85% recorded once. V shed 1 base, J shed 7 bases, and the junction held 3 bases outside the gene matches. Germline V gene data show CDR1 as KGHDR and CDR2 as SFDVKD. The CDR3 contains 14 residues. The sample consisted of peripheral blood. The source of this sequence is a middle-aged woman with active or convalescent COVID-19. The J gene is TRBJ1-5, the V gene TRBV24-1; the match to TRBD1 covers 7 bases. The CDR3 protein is CATSDLGGSQPQHF. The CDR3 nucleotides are TGTGCCACCAGTGATTTAGGGGGCAGCCAGCCCCAGCATTTT.